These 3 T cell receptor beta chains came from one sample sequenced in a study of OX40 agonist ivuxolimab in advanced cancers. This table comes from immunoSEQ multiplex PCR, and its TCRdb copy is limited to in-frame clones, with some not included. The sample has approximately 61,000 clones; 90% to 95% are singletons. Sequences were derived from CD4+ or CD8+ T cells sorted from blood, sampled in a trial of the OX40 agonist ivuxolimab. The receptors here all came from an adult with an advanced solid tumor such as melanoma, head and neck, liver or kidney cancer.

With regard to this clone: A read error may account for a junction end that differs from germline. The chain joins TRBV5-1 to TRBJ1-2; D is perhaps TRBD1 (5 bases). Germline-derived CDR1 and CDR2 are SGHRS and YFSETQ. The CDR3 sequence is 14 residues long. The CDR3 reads CVSSSVGVAYGYTF. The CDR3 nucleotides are TGCGTCAGCAGCAGCGTGGGGGTCGCCTATGGCTACACCTTC. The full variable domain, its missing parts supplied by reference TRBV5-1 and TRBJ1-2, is KAGVTQTPRYLIKTRGQQVTLSCSPISGHRSVSWYQQTPGQGLQFLFEYFSETQRNKGNFPGRFSGRQFSNSRSEMNVSTLELGDSALYLCVSSSVGVAYGYTFGSGTRLTVV.

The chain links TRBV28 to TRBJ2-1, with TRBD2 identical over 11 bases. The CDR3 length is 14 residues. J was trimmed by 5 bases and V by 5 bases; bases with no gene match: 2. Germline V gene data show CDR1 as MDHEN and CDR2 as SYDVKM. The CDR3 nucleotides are TGTGCCAGCAGTCTAGCGGGGGGAGACAATGAGCAGTTCTTC. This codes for CASSLAGGDNEQFF.

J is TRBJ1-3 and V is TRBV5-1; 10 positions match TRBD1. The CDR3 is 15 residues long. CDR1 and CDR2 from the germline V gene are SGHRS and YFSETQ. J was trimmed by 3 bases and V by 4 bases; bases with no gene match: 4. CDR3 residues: CASSKGTGVGNTIYF. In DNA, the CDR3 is TGCGCCAGCAGCAAAGGGACAGGGGTTGGAAACACCATATATTTT.